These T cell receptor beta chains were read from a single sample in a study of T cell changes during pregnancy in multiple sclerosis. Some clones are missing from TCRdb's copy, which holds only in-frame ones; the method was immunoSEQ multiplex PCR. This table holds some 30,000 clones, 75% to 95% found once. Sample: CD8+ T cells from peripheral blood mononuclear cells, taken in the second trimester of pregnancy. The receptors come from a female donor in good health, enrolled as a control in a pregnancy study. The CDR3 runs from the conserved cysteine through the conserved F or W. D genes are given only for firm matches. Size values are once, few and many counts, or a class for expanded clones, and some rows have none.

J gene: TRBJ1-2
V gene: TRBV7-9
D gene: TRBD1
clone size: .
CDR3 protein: CASSPPGQGHYGYTF
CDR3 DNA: TGTGCCAGCAGCCCGCCGGGACAGGGGCACTATGGCTACACCTTC

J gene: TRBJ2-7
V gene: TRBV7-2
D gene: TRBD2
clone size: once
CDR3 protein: CASSLWLGSGGPAYEQYF
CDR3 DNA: TGTGCCAGCAGCTTATGGTTAGGTAGCGGGGGGCCAGCCTACGAGCAGTACTTC

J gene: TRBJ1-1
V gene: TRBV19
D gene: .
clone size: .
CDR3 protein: CASTPEATMNTEAFF
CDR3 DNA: TGTGCCAGTACCCCCGAAGCAACTATGAACACTGAAGCTTTCTTT

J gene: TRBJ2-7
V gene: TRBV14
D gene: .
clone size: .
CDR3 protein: CASSHTIGQYEQYF
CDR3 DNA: TGTGCCAGCAGCCATACAATAGGACAGTACGAGCAGTACTTC

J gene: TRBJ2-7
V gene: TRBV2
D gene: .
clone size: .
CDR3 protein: CASSEKGVAPYEQYF
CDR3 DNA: TGTGCCAGCAGTGAGAAAGGGGTCGCACCCTACGAGCAGTACTTC

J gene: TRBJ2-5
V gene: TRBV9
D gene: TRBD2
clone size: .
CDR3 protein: CASSVLAGTATQYF
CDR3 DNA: TGTGCCAGCAGCGTGCTAGCGGGGACCGCGACCCAGTACTTC

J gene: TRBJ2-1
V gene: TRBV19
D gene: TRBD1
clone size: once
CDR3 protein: CASSLDQGAQASYNEQFF
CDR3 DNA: TGTGCCAGTAGTCTCGACCAGGGGGCGCAAGCCTCCTACAATGAGCAGTTCTTC

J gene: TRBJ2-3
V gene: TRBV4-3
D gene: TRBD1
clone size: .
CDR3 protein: CASSLRWTGGIMEGTDTQYF
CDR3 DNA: TGCGCCAGCAGCTTGAGGTGGACAGGGGGTATTATGGAAGGCACAGATACGCAGTATTTT

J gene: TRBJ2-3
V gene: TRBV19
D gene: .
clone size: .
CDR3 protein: CASSSPEGAHTDTQYF
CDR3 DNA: TGTGCCAGTAGTAGCCCCGAAGGGGCACACACAGATACGCAGTATTTT

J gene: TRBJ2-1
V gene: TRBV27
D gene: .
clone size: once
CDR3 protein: CASSLGGGNYNEQFF
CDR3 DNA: TGTGCCAGCAGTTTAGGAGGCGGAAACTACAATGAGCAGTTCTTC

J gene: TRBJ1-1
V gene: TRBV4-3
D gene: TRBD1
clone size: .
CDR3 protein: CASSPGQGGTEAFF
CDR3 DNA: TGCGCCAGCAGCCCTGGACAGGGAGGGACTGAAGCTTTCTTT

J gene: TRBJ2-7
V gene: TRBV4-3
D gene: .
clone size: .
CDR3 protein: CASSQGRGAYEQYF
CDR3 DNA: TGCGCCAGCAGCCAGGGGAGGGGGGCCTACGAGCAGTACTTC

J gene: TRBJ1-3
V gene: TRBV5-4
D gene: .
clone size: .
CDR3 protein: CASSSTGNSGNTIYF
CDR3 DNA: TGTGCCAGCAGCTCTACAGGGAACTCTGGAAACACCATATATTTT

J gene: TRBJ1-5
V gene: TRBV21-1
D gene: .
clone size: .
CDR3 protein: CASSKQGEPQHF
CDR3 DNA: TGTGCCAGCAGCAAACAGGGCGAGCCCCAGCATTTT

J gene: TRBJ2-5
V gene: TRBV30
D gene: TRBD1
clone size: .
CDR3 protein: CAWTSTIQGETQYF
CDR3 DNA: TGTGCCTGGACGTCCACGATACAGGGGGAGACCCAGTACTTC

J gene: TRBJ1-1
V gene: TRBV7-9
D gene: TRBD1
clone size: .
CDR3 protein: CASSLTGGTEAFF
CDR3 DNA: TGTGCCAGCAGCTTGACAGGGGGCACTGAAGCTTTCTTT

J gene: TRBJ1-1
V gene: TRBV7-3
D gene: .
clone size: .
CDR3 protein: CASTVSPGVPLMNTEAFF
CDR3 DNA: TGTGCCAGCACCGTCTCCCCCGGGGTCCCACTCATGAACACTGAAGCTTTCTTT

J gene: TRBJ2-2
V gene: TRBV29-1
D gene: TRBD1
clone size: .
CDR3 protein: CSVHSGTGVGELFF
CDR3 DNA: TGCAGCGTTCACTCCGGGACAGGTGTCGGGGAGCTGTTTTTT

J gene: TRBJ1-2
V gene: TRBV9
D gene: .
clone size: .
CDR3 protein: CASSLDRNYGYTF
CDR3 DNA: TGTGCCAGCAGCCTCGACAGGAACTATGGCTACACCTTC

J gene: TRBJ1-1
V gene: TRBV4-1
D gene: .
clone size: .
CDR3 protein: CASSHNELNTEAFF
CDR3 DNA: TGCGCCAGCAGCCACAACGAGCTGAACACTGAAGCTTTCTTT

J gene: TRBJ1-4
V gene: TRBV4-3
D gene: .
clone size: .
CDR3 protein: CASSQGPVTTNEKLFF
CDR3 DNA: TGCGCCAGCAGCCAAGGTCCGGTTACAACTAATGAAAAACTGTTTTTT

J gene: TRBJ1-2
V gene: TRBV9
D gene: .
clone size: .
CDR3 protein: CASTPSDSADGYTF
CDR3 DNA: TGTGCCAGCACCCCTTCGGACAGCGCCGATGGCTACACCTTC

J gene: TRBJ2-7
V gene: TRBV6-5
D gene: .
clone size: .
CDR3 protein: CASSYSRGTYEQYF
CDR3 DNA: TGTGCCAGCAGTTACTCGCGGGGAACCTACGAGCAGTACTTC

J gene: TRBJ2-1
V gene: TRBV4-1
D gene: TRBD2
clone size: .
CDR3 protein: CASSQSGATYNEQFF
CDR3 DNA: TGCGCCAGCAGCCAAAGCGGGGCAACTTACAATGAGCAGTTCTTC

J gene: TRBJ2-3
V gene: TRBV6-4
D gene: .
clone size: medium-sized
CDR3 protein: CASSDSIESTDTQYF
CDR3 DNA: TGTGCCAGCAGTGACTCGATAGAAAGCACAGATACGCAGTATTTT

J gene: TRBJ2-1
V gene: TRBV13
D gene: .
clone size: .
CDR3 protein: CASSLGRENNEQFF
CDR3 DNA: TGTGCCAGCAGCTTAGGCAGGGAAAACAATGAGCAGTTCTTC

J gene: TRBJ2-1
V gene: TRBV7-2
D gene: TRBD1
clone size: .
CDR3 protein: CASSWILQGARYNEQFF
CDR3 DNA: TGTGCCAGCAGCTGGATCCTACAGGGGGCGAGGTACAATGAGCAGTTCTTC

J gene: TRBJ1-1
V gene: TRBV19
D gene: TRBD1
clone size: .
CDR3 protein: CASSIGQGGEYTEAFF
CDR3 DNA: TGTGCCAGTAGTATAGGACAGGGTGGGGAGTATACTGAAGCTTTCTTT

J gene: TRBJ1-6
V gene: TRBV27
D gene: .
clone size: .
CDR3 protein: CASRQGISPLHF
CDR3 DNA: TGTGCCAGCAGGCAGGGTATTTCACCCCTCCACTTT

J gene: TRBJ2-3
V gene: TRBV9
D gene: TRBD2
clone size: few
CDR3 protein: CASEAGGSTSTDTQYF
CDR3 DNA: TGTGCCAGCGAGGCGGGAGGGAGTACTAGCACAGATACGCAGTATTTT

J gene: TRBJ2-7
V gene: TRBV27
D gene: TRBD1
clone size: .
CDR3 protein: CASSPRTGGEQYF
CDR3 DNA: TGTGCCAGCAGCCCTCGGACAGGAGGCGAGCAGTACTTC

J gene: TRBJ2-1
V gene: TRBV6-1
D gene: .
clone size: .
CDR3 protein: CASSENSLGGNEQFF
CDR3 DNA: TGTGCCAGCAGTGAAAACTCCCTCGGGGGCAATGAGCAGTTCTTC

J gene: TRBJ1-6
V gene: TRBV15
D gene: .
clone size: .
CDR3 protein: CATSRGAGATGSPLHF
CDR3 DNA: TGTGCCACCAGCAGAGGGGCAGGGGCCACGGGTTCACCCCTCCACTTT

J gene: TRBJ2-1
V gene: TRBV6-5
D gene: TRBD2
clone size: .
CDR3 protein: CASSKLAGVGNEQFF
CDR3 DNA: TGTGCCAGCAGTAAACTAGCGGGGGTCGGGAATGAGCAGTTCTTC

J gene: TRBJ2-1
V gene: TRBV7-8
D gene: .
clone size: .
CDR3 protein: CASSREGSYNEQFF
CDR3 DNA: TGTGCCAGCAGTCGTGAGGGTTCCTACAATGAGCAGTTCTTC

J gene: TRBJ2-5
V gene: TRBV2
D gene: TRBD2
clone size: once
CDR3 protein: CASLRGLTSGEETQYF
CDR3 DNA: TGTGCCAGCTTGAGGGGTTTAACTAGCGGGGAAGAGACCCAGTACTTC

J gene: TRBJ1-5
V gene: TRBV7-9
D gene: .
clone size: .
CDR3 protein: CASSLGTGNSNQPQHF
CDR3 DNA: TGTGCCAGCAGCTTAGGTACAGGGAATAGCAATCAGCCCCAGCATTTT

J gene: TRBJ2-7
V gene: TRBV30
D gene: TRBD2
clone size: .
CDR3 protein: CAWSVGLAGYEQYF
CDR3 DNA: TGTGCCTGGAGTGTAGGCCTAGCGGGCTACGAGCAGTACTTC

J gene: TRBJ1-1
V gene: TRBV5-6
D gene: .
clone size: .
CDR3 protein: CASSLRQPPEAFF
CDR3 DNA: TGTGCCAGCAGCTTGAGACAGCCCCCTGAAGCTTTCTTT

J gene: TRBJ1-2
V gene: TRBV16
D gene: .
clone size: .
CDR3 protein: CASSQSPGGSYGYTF
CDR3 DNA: TGTGCCAGCAGCCAATCCCCCGGGGGGAGCTATGGCTACACCTTC

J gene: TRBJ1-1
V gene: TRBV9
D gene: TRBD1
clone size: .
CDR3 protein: CASSAGQGRSEAFF
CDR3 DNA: TGTGCCAGCAGCGCCGGACAGGGGAGGTCTGAAGCTTTCTTT

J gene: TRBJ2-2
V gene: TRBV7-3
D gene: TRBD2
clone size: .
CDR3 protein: CASSPAGGNTGELFF
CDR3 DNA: TGTGCCAGCAGCCCCGCGGGGGGGAACACCGGGGAGCTGTTTTTT